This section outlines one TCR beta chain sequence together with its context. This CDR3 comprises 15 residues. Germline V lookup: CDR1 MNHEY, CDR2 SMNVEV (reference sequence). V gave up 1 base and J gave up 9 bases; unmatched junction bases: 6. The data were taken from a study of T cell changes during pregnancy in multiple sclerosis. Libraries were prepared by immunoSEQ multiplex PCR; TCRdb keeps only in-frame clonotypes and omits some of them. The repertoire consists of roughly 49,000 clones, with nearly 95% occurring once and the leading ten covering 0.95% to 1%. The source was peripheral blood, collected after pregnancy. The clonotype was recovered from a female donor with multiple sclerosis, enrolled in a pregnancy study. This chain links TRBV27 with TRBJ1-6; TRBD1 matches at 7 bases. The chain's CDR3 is CASSLLAQGRSPLHF. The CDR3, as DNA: TGTGCCAGCAGTTTATTGGCACAGGGGCGTTCACCCCTCCACTTT.